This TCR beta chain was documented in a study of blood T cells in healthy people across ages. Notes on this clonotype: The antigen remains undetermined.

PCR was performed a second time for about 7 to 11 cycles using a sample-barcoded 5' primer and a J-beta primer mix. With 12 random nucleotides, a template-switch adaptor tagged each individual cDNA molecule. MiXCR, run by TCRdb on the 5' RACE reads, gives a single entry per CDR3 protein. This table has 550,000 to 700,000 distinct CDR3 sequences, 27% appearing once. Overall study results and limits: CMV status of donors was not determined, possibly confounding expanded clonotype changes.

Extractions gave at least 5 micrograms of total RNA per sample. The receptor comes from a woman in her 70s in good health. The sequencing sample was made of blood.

CDR3 nucleotides: TGTGCCAGCAGTTCGCAGGGGCGAAACACCATATATTTT. It yields the protein CASSSQGRNTIYF. This chain links TRBV12-3 or TRBV12-4 with TRBJ1-3; the D gene is possibly TRBD1 (6 bases). The CDR3 covers 13 residues. V was trimmed by 4 bases and J by 5 bases, leaving 9 bases between them.